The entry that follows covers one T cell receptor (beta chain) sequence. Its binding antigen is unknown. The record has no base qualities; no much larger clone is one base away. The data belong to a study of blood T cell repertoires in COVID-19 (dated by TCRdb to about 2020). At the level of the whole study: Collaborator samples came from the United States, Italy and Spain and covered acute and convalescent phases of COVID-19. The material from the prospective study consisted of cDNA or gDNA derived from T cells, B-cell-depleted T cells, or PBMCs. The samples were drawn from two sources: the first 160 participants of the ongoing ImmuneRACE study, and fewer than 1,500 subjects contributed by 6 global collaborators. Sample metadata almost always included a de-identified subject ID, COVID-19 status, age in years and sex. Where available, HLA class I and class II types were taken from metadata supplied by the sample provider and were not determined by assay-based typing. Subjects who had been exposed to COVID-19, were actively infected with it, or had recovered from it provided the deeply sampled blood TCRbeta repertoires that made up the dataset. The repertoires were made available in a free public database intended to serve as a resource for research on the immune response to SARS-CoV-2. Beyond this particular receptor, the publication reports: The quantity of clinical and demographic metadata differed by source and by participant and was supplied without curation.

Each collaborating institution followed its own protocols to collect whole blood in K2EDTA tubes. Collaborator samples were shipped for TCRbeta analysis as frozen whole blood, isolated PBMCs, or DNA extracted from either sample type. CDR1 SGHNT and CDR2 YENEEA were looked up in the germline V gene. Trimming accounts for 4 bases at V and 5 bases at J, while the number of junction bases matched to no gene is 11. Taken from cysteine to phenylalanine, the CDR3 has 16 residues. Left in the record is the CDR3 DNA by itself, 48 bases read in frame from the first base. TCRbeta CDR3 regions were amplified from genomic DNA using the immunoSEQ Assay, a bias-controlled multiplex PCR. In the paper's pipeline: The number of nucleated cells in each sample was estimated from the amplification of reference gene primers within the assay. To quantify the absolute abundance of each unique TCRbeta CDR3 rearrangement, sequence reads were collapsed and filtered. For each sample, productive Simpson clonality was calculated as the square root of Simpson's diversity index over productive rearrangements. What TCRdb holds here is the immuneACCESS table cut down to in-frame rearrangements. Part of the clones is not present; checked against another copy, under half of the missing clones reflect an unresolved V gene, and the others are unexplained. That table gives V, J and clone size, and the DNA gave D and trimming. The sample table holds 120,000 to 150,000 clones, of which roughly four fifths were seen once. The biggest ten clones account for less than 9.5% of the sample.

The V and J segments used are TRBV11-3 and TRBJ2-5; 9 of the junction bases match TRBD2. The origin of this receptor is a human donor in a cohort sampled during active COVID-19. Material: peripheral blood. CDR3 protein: CASSSSTAGGVETQYF. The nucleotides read TGTGCCAGCAGCTCTTCGACGGCGGGGGGGGTGGAGACCCAGTACTTC.